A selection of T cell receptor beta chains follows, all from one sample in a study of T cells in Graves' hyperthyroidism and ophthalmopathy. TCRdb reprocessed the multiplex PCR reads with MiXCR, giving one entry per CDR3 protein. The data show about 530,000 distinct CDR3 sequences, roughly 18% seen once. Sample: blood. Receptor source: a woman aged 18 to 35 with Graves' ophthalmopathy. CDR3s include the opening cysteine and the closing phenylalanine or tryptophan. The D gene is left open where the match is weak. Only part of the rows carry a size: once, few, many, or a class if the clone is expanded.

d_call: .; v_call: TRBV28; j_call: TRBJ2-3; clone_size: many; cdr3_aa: CASSFERDTQYF; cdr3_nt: TGTGCCAGCAGTTTCGAGCGCGATACGCAGTATTTT
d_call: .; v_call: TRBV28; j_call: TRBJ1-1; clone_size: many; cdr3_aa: CASSLRQGRTEAFF; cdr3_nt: TGTGCCAGCAGTTTAAGGCAGGGGCGAACTGAAGCTTTCTTT
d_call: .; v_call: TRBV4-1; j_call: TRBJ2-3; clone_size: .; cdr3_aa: CASSQYARGSTDTQYF; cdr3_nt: TGCGCCAGCAGCCAATATGCCCGGGGGAGCACAGATACGCAGTATTTT
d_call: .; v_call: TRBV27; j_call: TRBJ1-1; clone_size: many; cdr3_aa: CASRDSQNTEAFF; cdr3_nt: TGTGCCAGCAGGGACAGCCAGAACACTGAAGCTTTCTTT
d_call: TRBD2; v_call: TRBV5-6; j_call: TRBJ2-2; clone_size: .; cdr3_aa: CASSLKVAGDLFDTGELFF; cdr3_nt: TGTGCCAGCAGCTTGAAGGTAGCGGGAGACCTATTTGACACCGGGGAGCTGTTTTTT
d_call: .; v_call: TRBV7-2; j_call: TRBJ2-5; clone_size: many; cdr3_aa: CASSLRSGPETQYF; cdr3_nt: TGTGCCAGCAGCTTGCGGTCAGGGCCGGAGACCCAGTACTTC
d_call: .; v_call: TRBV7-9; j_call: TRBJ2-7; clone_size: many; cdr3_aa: CASSLARLSDYEQYF; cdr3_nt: TGTGCCAGCAGCTTAGCGCGACTATCGGACTACGAGCAGTACTTC
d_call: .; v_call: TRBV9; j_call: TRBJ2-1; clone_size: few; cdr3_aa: CASSVGAGSSYNEQFF; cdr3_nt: TGTGCCAGCAGCGTAGGGGCGGGGAGCTCCTACAATGAGCAGTTCTTC
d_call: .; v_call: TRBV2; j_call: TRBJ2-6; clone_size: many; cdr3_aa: CASSKTGANVLTF; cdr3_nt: TGTGCCAGCAGCAAAACTGGGGCCAACGTCCTGACTTTC
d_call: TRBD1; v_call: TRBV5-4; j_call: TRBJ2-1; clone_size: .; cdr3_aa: CASSSRTGGMNEQFF; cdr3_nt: TGTGCCAGCAGCTCTCGGACAGGGGGCATGAATGAGCAGTTCTTC
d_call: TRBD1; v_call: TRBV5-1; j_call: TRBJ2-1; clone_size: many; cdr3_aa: CASSLPDRVNNEQFF; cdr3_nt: TGCGCCAGCAGCTTACCGGACAGGGTGAACAATGAGCAGTTCTTC
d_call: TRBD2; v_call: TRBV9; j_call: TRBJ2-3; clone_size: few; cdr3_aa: CASSPSGSGNTQYF; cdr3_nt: TGTGCCAGCAGCCCTAGCGGGAGTGGGAATACGCAGTATTTT
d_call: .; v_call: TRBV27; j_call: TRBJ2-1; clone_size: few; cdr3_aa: CASSLIGGSSYNEQFF; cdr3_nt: TGTGCCAGCAGTTTAATTGGGGGGAGCTCCTACAATGAGCAGTTCTTC
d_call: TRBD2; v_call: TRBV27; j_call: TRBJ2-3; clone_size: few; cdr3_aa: CASSLGPWAGVGQYF; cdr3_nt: TGTGCCAGCAGTTTGGGGCCGTGGGCGGGAGTGGGGCAGTATTTT
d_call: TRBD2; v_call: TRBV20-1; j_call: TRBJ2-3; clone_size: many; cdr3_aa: CSKGGLAFTDTQYF; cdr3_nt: TGCAGCAAGGGGGGACTAGCATTCACAGATACGCAGTATTTT
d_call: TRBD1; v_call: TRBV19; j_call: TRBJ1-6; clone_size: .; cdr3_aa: CASRAAGTDNSPLHF; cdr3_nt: TGTGCCAGCCGAGCCGCCGGGACAGATAATTCACCCCTCCACTTT
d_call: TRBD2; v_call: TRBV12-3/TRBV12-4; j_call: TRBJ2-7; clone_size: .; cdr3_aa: CASSPGLAGGLRNEQYF; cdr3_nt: TGTGCCAGCAGTCCCGGACTAGCGGGAGGGCTCAGGAACGAGCAGTACTTC
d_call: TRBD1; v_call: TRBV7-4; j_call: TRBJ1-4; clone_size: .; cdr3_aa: CASSREGRGHEKLFF; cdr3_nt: TGTGCCAGCAGCCGGGAGGGGAGGGGGCATGAAAAACTGTTTTTT
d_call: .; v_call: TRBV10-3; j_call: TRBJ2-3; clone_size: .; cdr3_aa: CAISRDTGGLADTQYF; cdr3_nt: TGTGCCATCAGCCGGGACACCGGAGGGTTAGCAGATACGCAGTATTTT
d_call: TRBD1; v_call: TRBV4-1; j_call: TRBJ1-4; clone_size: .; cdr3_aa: CASSQWTGDNEKLFF; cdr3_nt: TGCGCCAGCAGCCAATGGACAGGGGATAATGAAAAACTGTTTTTT
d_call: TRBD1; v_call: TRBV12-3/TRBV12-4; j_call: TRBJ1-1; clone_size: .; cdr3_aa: CASRLGQENTEAFF; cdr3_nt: TGTGCCAGCAGGCTCGGACAGGAGAACACTGAAGCTTTCTTT
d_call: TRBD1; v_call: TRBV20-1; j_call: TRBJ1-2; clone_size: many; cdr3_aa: CSARDGTGGFGGYTF; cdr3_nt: TGCAGTGCTAGAGATGGGACAGGGGGATTTGGAGGCTACACCTTC
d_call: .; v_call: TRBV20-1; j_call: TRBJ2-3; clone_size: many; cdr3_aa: CSAILGRTDTQYF; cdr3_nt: TGCAGTGCTATACTGGGGCGCACAGATACGCAGTATTTT
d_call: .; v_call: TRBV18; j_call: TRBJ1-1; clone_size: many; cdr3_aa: CASSPPDASPEAFF; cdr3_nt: TGTGCCAGCTCACCACCGGACGCTTCCCCTGAAGCTTTCTTT
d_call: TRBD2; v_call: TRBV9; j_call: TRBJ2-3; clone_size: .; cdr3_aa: CASSEGTSGVTDTQYF; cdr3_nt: TGTGCCAGCAGCGAAGGGACTAGCGGGGTCACAGATACGCAGTATTTT
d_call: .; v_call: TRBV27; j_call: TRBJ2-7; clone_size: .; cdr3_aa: CASSPGTDAAFYEQYF; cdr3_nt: TGTGCCAGCAGTCCTGGGACGGACGCGGCCTTTTACGAGCAGTACTTC
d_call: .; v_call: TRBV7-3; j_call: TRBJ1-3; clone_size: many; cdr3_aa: CASRLSTGYGNTIYF; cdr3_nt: TGTGCCAGCAGGTTATCGACCGGCTATGGAAACACCATATATTTT
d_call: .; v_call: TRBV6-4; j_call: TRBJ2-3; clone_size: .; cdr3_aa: CASSESSSTDTQYF; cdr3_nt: TGTGCCAGCAGTGAGTCCTCTAGCACAGATACGCAGTATTTT
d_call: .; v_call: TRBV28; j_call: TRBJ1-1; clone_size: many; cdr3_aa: CASSTTGAGTEAFF; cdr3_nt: TGTGCCAGCAGTACTACTGGGGCGGGTACTGAAGCTTTCTTT
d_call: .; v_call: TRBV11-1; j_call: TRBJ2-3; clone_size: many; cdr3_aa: CASSLGRGRMLTDTQYF; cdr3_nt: TGTGCCAGCAGCTTAGGACGGGGGAGGATGCTCACAGATACGCAGTATTTT
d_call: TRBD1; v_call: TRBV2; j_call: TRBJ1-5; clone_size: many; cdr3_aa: CASTSSGGGQPQHF; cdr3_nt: TGTGCCAGCACTTCGTCAGGGGGAGGTCAGCCCCAGCATTTT
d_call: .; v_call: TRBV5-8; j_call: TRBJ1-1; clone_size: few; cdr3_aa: CASSFGQEAFF; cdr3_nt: TGTGCCAGCAGCTTCGGACAGGAAGCTTTCTTT